This is a list of T cell receptor beta chains from one sample in a study of T cell repertoires and Cas9 in healthy adults. Method: immunoSEQ multiplex PCR; TCRdb's copy keeps in-frame clones and lacks some. The sample lists about 22,000 clones; 75% to 95% were seen once. What was sequenced was CD4+ effector T cells (CD127+, CD25-, CD137-, CD154-) from PBMCs; culture status not recorded. The receptors derive from a human donor in good health. Both conserved end residues are part of each CDR3. A D gene is named only where the DNA matches it firmly. Clone sizes are given selectively: once, few, many, or a class where the clone is expanded.

v_call: TRBV5-6
clone_size: -
j_call: TRBJ2-7
d_call: TRBD1
cdr3_aa: CASRGTGSSYEQYF
cdr3_nt: TGTGCCAGCAGAGGGACAGGAAGCTCCTACGAGCAGTACTTC

v_call: TRBV28
clone_size: -
j_call: TRBJ2-7
d_call: -
cdr3_aa: CASSSGTLSYEQYF
cdr3_nt: TGTGCCAGCAGTTCCGGGACTCTTTCCTACGAGCAGTACTTC

v_call: TRBV11-2
clone_size: once
j_call: TRBJ2-5
d_call: TRBD1
cdr3_aa: CASSLERTGTYQTQYF
cdr3_nt: TGTGCCAGCAGCTTAGAGAGGACAGGGACATATCAGACCCAGTACTTC

v_call: TRBV12-5
clone_size: -
j_call: TRBJ2-1
d_call: TRBD2
cdr3_aa: CASGLVVQREWQGQQFF
cdr3_nt: TGTGCTAGTGGTTTGGTAGTCCAGCGGGAATGGCAAGGGCAGCAGTTCTTC

v_call: TRBV6-6
clone_size: -
j_call: TRBJ2-5
d_call: -
cdr3_aa: CASRGGLGGSGETQYF
cdr3_nt: TGTGCCAGCCGAGGGGGGTTGGGCGGGAGCGGAGAGACCCAGTACTTC

v_call: TRBV7-2
clone_size: -
j_call: TRBJ2-1
d_call: TRBD2
cdr3_aa: CASSPQLAGVGNEQFF
cdr3_nt: TGTGCCAGCAGCCCACAGCTAGCGGGAGTGGGCAATGAGCAGTTCTTC

v_call: TRBV9
clone_size: -
j_call: TRBJ2-2
d_call: TRBD1
cdr3_aa: CASSVDRGRTGELFF
cdr3_nt: TGTGCCAGCAGCGTAGACAGGGGAAGGACCGGGGAGCTGTTTTTT

v_call: TRBV14
clone_size: -
j_call: TRBJ2-2
d_call: TRBD1
cdr3_aa: CASSQLGGRMTGELFF
cdr3_nt: TGTGCCAGCAGCCAATTAGGGGGCCGGATGACCGGGGAGCTGTTTTTT

v_call: TRBV6-5
clone_size: -
j_call: TRBJ1-4
d_call: -
cdr3_aa: CASSFTGSRGEKLFF
cdr3_nt: TGTGCCAGCAGTTTTACAGGATCCAGAGGGGAAAAACTGTTTTTT

v_call: TRBV5-1
clone_size: -
j_call: TRBJ2-1
d_call: TRBD1
cdr3_aa: CASSTGTESYNEQFF
cdr3_nt: TGCGCCAGCAGCACCGGGACAGAATCCTACAATGAGCAGTTCTTC

v_call: TRBV19
clone_size: -
j_call: TRBJ2-6
d_call: TRBD1
cdr3_aa: CASSLGGGTSGANVLTF
cdr3_nt: TGTGCCAGTAGCCTAGGGGGCGGCACCTCTGGGGCCAACGTCCTGACTTTC

v_call: TRBV7-9
clone_size: -
j_call: TRBJ1-2
d_call: -
cdr3_aa: CASSLEEGNCGYTF
cdr3_nt: TGTGCCAGCAGCTTGGAGGAAGGGAACTGTGGCTACACCTTC

v_call: TRBV4-2
clone_size: -
j_call: TRBJ2-3
d_call: TRBD2
cdr3_aa: CASSPAGATDTQYF
cdr3_nt: TGTGCCAGCAGCCCAGCGGGGGCTACAGATACGCAGTATTTT

v_call: TRBV7-8
clone_size: -
j_call: TRBJ1-5
d_call: -
cdr3_aa: CASSQETINQPQHF
cdr3_nt: TGTGCCAGCAGCCAAGAGACAATAAATCAGCCCCAGCATTTT

v_call: TRBV19
clone_size: -
j_call: TRBJ2-3
d_call: -
cdr3_aa: CASSPERTTDTQYF
cdr3_nt: TGTGCCAGTAGTCCGGAGAGGACCACAGATACGCAGTATTTT

v_call: TRBV7-2
clone_size: -
j_call: TRBJ1-1
d_call: TRBD1
cdr3_aa: CASSFRQGERAFF
cdr3_nt: TGTGCCAGCAGCTTTCGACAGGGGGAGAGAGCTTTCTTT

v_call: TRBV18
clone_size: -
j_call: TRBJ2-7
d_call: TRBD2
cdr3_aa: CASSEGMIAGGNYEQYF
cdr3_nt: TGTGCCAGCTCCGAGGGCATGATAGCGGGGGGTAACTACGAGCAGTACTTC

v_call: TRBV6-6
clone_size: -
j_call: TRBJ2-7
d_call: -
cdr3_aa: CASSYSSGSSYEQYF
cdr3_nt: TGTGCCAGCAGTTACTCAAGCGGCAGCTCCTACGAGCAGTACTTC

v_call: TRBV5-1
clone_size: -
j_call: TRBJ1-1
d_call: -
cdr3_aa: CASSLRQTNTEAFF
cdr3_nt: TGCGCCAGCAGCTTAAGACAGACGAACACTGAAGCTTTCTTT

v_call: TRBV6-5
clone_size: -
j_call: TRBJ2-5
d_call: -
cdr3_aa: CASSQGGATQYF
cdr3_nt: TGTGCCAGCAGCCAGGGGGGGGCGACCCAGTACTTC

v_call: TRBV6-1
clone_size: -
j_call: TRBJ1-2
d_call: -
cdr3_aa: CASSEVRGSYGYTF
cdr3_nt: TGTGCCAGCAGTGAAGTCCGAGGGAGCTATGGCTACACCTTC

v_call: TRBV19
clone_size: -
j_call: TRBJ1-2
d_call: -
cdr3_aa: CASSSTWLRVPNYGYTF
cdr3_nt: TGTGCCAGTAGCTCTACTTGGTTAAGGGTCCCTAACTATGGCTACACCTTC

v_call: TRBV28
clone_size: -
j_call: TRBJ2-3
d_call: -
cdr3_aa: CASSLKGTQYF
cdr3_nt: TGTGCCAGCAGTTTGAAGGGTACGCAGTATTTT

v_call: TRBV19
clone_size: few
j_call: TRBJ1-4
d_call: -
cdr3_aa: CASISSNEKLFF
cdr3_nt: TGTGCCAGTATATCAAGTAATGAAAAACTGTTTTTT

v_call: TRBV25-1
clone_size: -
j_call: TRBJ2-7
d_call: TRBD1
cdr3_aa: CASSDSTGMSYEQYF
cdr3_nt: TGTGCCAGCAGTGATTCGACAGGGATGTCCTACGAGCAGTACTTC

v_call: TRBV30
clone_size: -
j_call: TRBJ1-3
d_call: -
cdr3_aa: CAGQPSSGNTIYF
cdr3_nt: TGTGCCGGCCAACCTAGCTCTGGAAACACCATATATTTT

v_call: TRBV7-2
clone_size: -
j_call: TRBJ1-3
d_call: TRBD1
cdr3_aa: CASSLEAGGAPGNTIYF
cdr3_nt: TGTGCCAGCAGCTTAGAGGCAGGGGGCGCCCCGGGAAACACCATATATTTT

v_call: TRBV6-5
clone_size: -
j_call: TRBJ1-1
d_call: -
cdr3_aa: CASSARGPDTEAFF
cdr3_nt: TGTGCCAGCAGTGCCCGGGGGCCGGACACTGAAGCTTTCTTT

v_call: TRBV11-2
clone_size: -
j_call: TRBJ2-2
d_call: -
cdr3_aa: CCASSNGAGGRGELFF
cdr3_nt: -

v_call: TRBV5-1
clone_size: -
j_call: TRBJ1-5
d_call: TRBD1
cdr3_aa: CASSATGVSNQPQHF
cdr3_nt: TGCGCCAGCAGCGCTACAGGGGTCAGCAATCAGCCCCAGCATTTT